These 3 T cell receptor beta chains were sequenced from one sample in a study of CD8 T cells in Susac syndrome. An amount of RNA that ranged from 0.5 to 1 ug was reverse transcribed with random hexamers. A single record per CDR3 protein comes from TCRdb applying MiXCR to the immunoSEQ multiplex PCR reads. This table has around 180,000 distinct CDR3 sequences, 90% to 95% appearing once. Specimen: CD4+ T cells from PBMCs. These receptors came from a human donor with Susac syndrome.

V gene TRBV9 combines with J gene TRBJ2-3; TRBD2 matches 11 bases. V gave up 3 bases and J gave up 3 bases; unmatched junction bases: 12. Germline lookup yields CDR1 SGDLS and CDR2 YYNGEE. This CDR3 comprises 18 residues. The CDR3 DNA reads as TGTGCCAGCAGCGCTCAAATACTAGCGGGGGATCTTACAGATACGCAGTATTTT. Its translation: CASSAQILAGDLTDTQYF.

This clonotype was seen only a few times. V and J are TRBV4-1 and TRBJ1-6; the match to TRBD1 covers 9 bases. The germline V gene encodes CDR1 MGHRA and CDR2 YSYEKL. The CDR3 spans 16 residues. V was pared by 3 bases and J by 14 bases, with 14 bases of the junction left unmatched. CDR3 DNA sequence: TGCGCCAGCAGCCAGGTCCCCGGGACAGGGCAACTTTCCCTCCACTTT. Translating gives CASSQVPGTGQLSLHF.

The CDR3 loop is CSAGTGPYGYTF. The CDR3 nucleotides are TGCAGCGCCGGGACAGGGCCATATGGCTACACCTTC. V usage is TRBV29-1 and J usage is TRBJ1-2; TRBD1 matches at 9 bases. Germline V CDR1 and CDR2: SQVTM, ANQGSEA. V lost 7 bases and J lost 5; bases outside the gene matches: 5. The CDR3 sequence is 12 residues long.